This T cell receptor (beta chain) derives from a study of cytomegalovirus exposure and HLA in healthy donors. A multiplex PCR was run with 60 Vbeta primers and 13 Jbeta primers. Measured with immunoSEQ multiplex PCR; TCRdb has only the in-frame clones, and not every one. The sample includes under 150,000 clones, about 80% of them seen just once. There were likely unrecorded immune exposures, though donors were nominally healthy when sampled. The CDR3 is 13 amino acids. V lost 8 bases, J lost 2 bases, and 3 bases stayed unmatched. Germline CDR1 reads MDHEN; CDR2 reads SYDVKM. The sequenced sample was PBMCs. The receptor comes from a man aged 50-60 years in good health and CMV-seronegative. The rearrangement joins TRBV28 to TRBJ2-7; 10 bases align to TRBD1. The CDR3 loop is CASWDRGPYEQYF. CDR3 DNA: TGTGCCAGCTGGGACAGGGGACCCTACGAGCAGTACTTC.